This TCR beta chain was sequenced during a study of blood T cell repertoires in COVID-19. Assay: immunoSEQ multiplex PCR; the TCRdb copy retains only in-frame clones and omits some. Of under 350,000 clones in the sample, 83% were seen once. Germline V gene sequence: CDR1 SQVTM, CDR2 ANQGSEA. This CDR3 contains 13 residues. This chain joins TRBV29-1 and TRBJ2-5; 8 positions agree with TRBD2. The sequencing sample was made of peripheral blood. This TCR derives from a man aged 60 to 69 who had recovered from COVID-19. CDR3 nucleotide sequence: TGCGGCGCCGTCCAGCGGGAGTATGCGACCCAGTACTTC. As protein: CGAVQREYATQYF.